The 13 T cell receptor beta chains given below trace back to one sample, sequenced in a study of response to subunit inactivated influenza vaccine. One entry per CDR3 protein results from TCRdb running MiXCR on the RT-PCR reads. The sample holds around 750,000 distinct CDR3 sequences; 21% are singletons and the top ten take roughly 10%. Sequencing used PBMCs from blood, obtained around 5 days after vaccination. The receptor source for this set is a man in his fifties who received an inactivated influenza vaccine.

This clonotype has only one observation. This chain links TRBV28 with TRBJ2-2; 8 bases map to TRBD1. Per the germline V gene, CDR1 is MDHEN and CDR2 is SYDVKM. The CDR3 is 15 residues long. After removal of 7 bases from V and 6 bases from J, the junction contained 10 bases not matched to a gene. For the CDR3, the DNA is TGTGCCAGCAACCCGACAGGGGCCAACCCCGGGGAGCTGTTTTTT. This sequence encodes CASNPTGANPGELFF.

About this clonotype: Germline is not matched at one junction end, which may reflect a read error. This rearrangement joins TRBV6-5 to TRBJ2-1; 7 nucleotides match TRBD2. The length of the CDR3 is 15 residues. Looked up from germline, CDR1 is MNHEY and CDR2 is SVGAGI. The CDR3 sequence is CASSDSAGPYNEQFF. The CDR3 DNA follows: TGTGCCAGCAGTGACTCAGCGGGACCCTACAATGAGCAGTTCTTC.

Regarding this clonotype: This sequence may be a read error, since a much larger clone differs from it by one base. The chain joins TRBV20-1 to TRBJ2-7, with no clear D. The CDR3 runs 14 residues. Germline V gives CDR1 DFQATT, CDR2 SNEGSKA (reference sequence). The CDR3 DNA reads TGCAGTGCTGGAGACCGGGTCCTAGCCTACGAGCAGTACTTC. Amino acid sequence: CSAGDRVLAYEQYF.

V usage is TRBV29-1 and J usage is TRBJ2-2; D gene uncertain. Germline-derived CDR1 and CDR2 are SQVTM and ANQGSEA. V was pared by 5 bases and J by 3 bases, with 7 bases between. This CDR3 is 12 amino acids long. CDR3 residues: CSVYGDTGELFF. The CDR3 DNA reads as TGCAGCGTTTATGGGGACACCGGGGAGCTGTTTTTT.

This clonotype has only a few counts. The chain is built from TRBV28 and TRBJ1-2; D gene ambiguous. CDR3 size: 13 residues. Germline V gives CDR1 MDHEN, CDR2 SYDVKM. V was trimmed by 3 bases and J by 7 bases, leaving 12 bases between them. The CDR3 DNA is TGTGCCAGCAGTTTCGCCAGGTTTGGTGGCTACACCTTC. Residues: CASSFARFGGYTF.

The chain employs TRBV29-1 and TRBJ2-7; 7 nucleotides match TRBD1. The CDR3 is 15 amino acids. Germline assignment: CDR1 SQVTM and CDR2 ANQGSEA. The V segment lost 5 bases and the J segment 7 bases; nucleotides outside the gene matches: 17. The CDR3 reads CSVTNYRGPFREQYF. The DNA of the CDR3 is TGCAGCGTTACTAATTACAGGGGCCCCTTTCGGGAGCAGTACTTC.

This rearrangement joins TRBV12-3 or TRBV12-4 to TRBJ1-4; D gene uncertain. Trimming removed 2 bases from V and 8 bases from J, with 9 bases in between. The CDR3 spans 13 residues. The CDR3 reads CASSLSIGEKLFF. The CDR3 DNA sequence: TGTGCCAGCAGTTTATCGATCGGCGAAAAACTGTTTTTT.

Only a few counts were recorded for this clonotype. This sequence joins TRBV7-6 and TRBJ1-1, with unresolved D. The CDR3 consists of 14 residues. Germline V gives CDR1 SGHVS, CDR2 FNYEAQ. V shed 0 bases and J shed 0 bases, with 5 bases lying between them. Written as DNA, the CDR3 is TGTGCCAGCAGCTTAGCCAGGATGAACACTGAAGCTTTCTTT. Translated, it gives CASSLARMNTEAFF.

This clonotype was seen a handful of times. The genes are TRBV6-2 or TRBV6-3 and TRBJ2-2, with 8 bases lining up with TRBD1. The V gene's germline CDR1 is MNHEY and CDR2 SVGEGT. Trimming took 6 bases from V and 2 from J; bases not matched to a gene: 14. There are 18 residues in the CDR3. In DNA, the CDR3 is TGTGCCAGCAGCCGCCTGGAACAGGGGGTAATTAACACCGGGGAGCTGTTTTTT. Translation gives CASSRLEQGVINTGELFF.

About this clonotype itself: A junction end diverges from the germline sequence, so it may reflect a read error. This chain connects TRBV7-2 to TRBJ2-2, with 8 nucleotides matching TRBD2. The CDR3 has 16 residues. Looked up from germline, CDR1 is SGHTA and CDR2 is FQGNSA. CDR3 in DNA: TGTGTCAGCAGCCCCCTAGGCGGGAGGTACACCGGGGAGCTGTTTTTT. It translates to CVSSPLGGRYTGELFF.

The rearrangement uses TRBV7-8 and TRBJ2-7; 8 nucleotides match TRBD2. CDR3 length: 15 residues. Germline CDR1 is SGHVS and CDR2 is FQNEAQ. J lost 4 bases, V lost 4 bases, and 9 bases had no gene match. The DNA for the CDR3 is TGTGCCAGCAGCTCCGGAGCGGGAGCGTTATACGAGCAGTACTTC. It is translated as CASSSGAGALYEQYF.

This clonotype has more than one count but fewer than ten. This chain uses TRBV7-8 with TRBJ1-4; D is possibly TRBD1 (6 bases). In germline, CDR1 is SGHVS, CDR2 FQNEAQ. The CDR3 length is 15 residues. V lost 5 bases and J 0 bases, leaving 10 bases between the germline ends. The CDR3: CASSKTGATNEKLFF. The CDR3 coding sequence is TGTGCCAGCAGCAAGACAGGAGCAACTAATGAAAAACTGTTTTTT.

The chain has TRBV7-2 and TRBJ1-1; D is possibly TRBD1 (5 bases). The CDR3 extends over 13 amino acids. The V end was cut by 3 bases, the J end by 7 bases, with 12 bases between. Germline values: CDR1 SGHTA, CDR2 FQGNSA. The DNA of the CDR3 is TGTGCCAGCAGCTTTGGGGCTCGGGGTGAAGCTTTCTTT. Translating it yields CASSFGARGEAFF. Combining the CDR3 with reference TRBV7-2 and TRBJ1-1 gives the whole variable domain GAGVSQSPSNKVTEKGKDVELRCDPISGHTALYWYRQSLGQGLEFLIYFQGNSAPDKSGLPSDRFSAERTGGSVSTLTIQRTQQEDSAVYLCASSFGARGEAFFGQGTRLTVV.